These 27 T cell receptor beta chains originate from one sample sequenced in a study of cytomegalovirus exposure and HLA in healthy donors. PCR involved 60 Vbeta and 13 Jbeta primers. Some clones are missing from TCRdb's copy, which holds only in-frame ones; the method was immunoSEQ multiplex PCR. This sample has about 130,000 clones, with 75% to 85% found just once. The material sequenced was PBMCs. The receptors were sampled from a man aged 25-45 years in good health and CMV-seropositive.

The rearrangement links TRBV5-1 to TRBJ2-1; D is ambiguous. The germline gives CDR1 SGHRS, CDR2 YFSETQ. Trimming stripped 0 bases from V and 6 bases from J, with 7 bases between. This CDR3 spans 13 amino acids. This CDR3 is CASSLGALNEQFF. CDR3 DNA sequence: TGCGCCAGCAGCTTGGGGGCGCTCAATGAGCAGTTCTTC.

This rearrangement joins TRBV30 to TRBJ1-4; TRBD1 matches 8 bases. The CDR3 has 15 amino acids. Germline V gene data show CDR1 as GTSNPN and CDR2 as SVGIG (reference sequence). V shed 2 bases, J shed 3 bases, and the junction held 5 bases outside the gene matches. CDR3 nucleotide sequence: TGTGCCTGGAGTCCCAAGACAGGGGCTAATGAAAAACTGTTTTTT. It encodes CAWSPKTGANEKLFF.

The CDR3 DNA reads as TGTGCCAGTAGTAACGTAAGGGGGATGGGGAACACTGAAGCTTTCTTT. Translation gives CASSNVRGMGNTEAFF. The rearrangement uses TRBV19 and TRBJ1-1; D possibly corresponds to TRBD1 (6 bases). The germline gives CDR1 LNHDA, CDR2 SQIVND (reference sequence). V dropped 4 bases and J dropped 1 base, with 16 bases sitting between them. This CDR3 contains 16 residues.

The V and J genes are TRBV6-1 and TRBJ2-7; 10 bases map to TRBD1. The CDR3 spans 15 residues. V dropped 1 base and J dropped 1; count of bases not matched to a gene: 1. Germline CDR1 MNHNS, CDR2 SASEGT. CDR3 in DNA: TGTGCCAGCAGTGAAGTGGGACAGGGGTCCTACGAGCAGTACTTC. It codes for CASSEVGQGSYEQYF.

This chain joins TRBV5-8 and TRBJ1-4; 9 bases agree with TRBD1. Germline CDR1 reads SGHTS; CDR2 reads YDEGEE. The CDR3 has 14 amino acids. The ends lost 4 bases at V and 7 bases at J; junction bases unmatched: 5. The CDR3 nucleotides read TGTGCCAGCAGCCGGGACAGGGTGGGTGAAAAACTGTTTTTT. The encoded protein is CASSRDRVGEKLFF.

The V gene is TRBV10-3, the J gene TRBJ2-7; D uncertain. CDR1 ENHRY and CDR2 SYGVKD come from the germline V gene. With 3 bases removed from V and 2 bases from J, the gap between germline ends came to 11 bases. The CDR3 is 14 amino acids. CDR3 residues: CAISEALTPYEQYF. The CDR3 DNA reads TGTGCCATCAGTGAAGCTCTTACCCCCTACGAGCAGTACTTC.

This chain uses TRBV4-1 with TRBJ2-7; a possible D gene is TRBD1 (6 bases). The V gene's germline CDR1 is MGHRA and CDR2 YSYEKL. The V end lost 1 base, the J end lost 2 bases, and 15 bases lay between the germline ends. The CDR3 has 16 residues. The CDR3 sequence: CASSQGPTGVTYEQYF. Written as DNA, the CDR3 is TGCGCCAGCAGCCAAGGGCCGACAGGCGTAACCTACGAGCAGTACTTC.

The rearrangement joins TRBV12-5 to TRBJ1-3; D not certain. V lost 1 base, J lost 5 bases, and 27 bases lay in between. This CDR3 comprises 20 residues. The germline CDR1 and CDR2 sequences are LGHNT and FRNRAP. The chain's CDR3 is CASGLEAGSARHPKRNTIYF. CDR3 DNA: TGTGCTAGTGGTTTGGAGGCGGGATCAGCAAGACATCCAAAAAGAAACACCATATATTTT.

The gene calls are TRBV6-6 and TRBJ2-2; 8 bases fit TRBD2. This CDR3 region has 15 residues. CDR1 MNHNY and CDR2 SVGAGI come from the germline V gene (reference sequence). After removal of 6 bases from V and 5 bases from J, the junction contained 8 bases not matched to a gene. The CDR3 coding sequence is TGTGCCAGCAGCCCCTTGCGGGGGGTAACCGGGGAGCTGTTTTTT. This translates into CASSPLRGVTGELFF.

The CDR3 region has the DNA TGCGCCAGCAGCGCCCCCGGGACAGGGACCTACGAGCAGTACTTC. Protein sequence: CASSAPGTGTYEQYF. This chain connects TRBV5-1 to TRBJ2-7; 9 bases line up with TRBD1. V was clipped by 4 bases and J by 2 bases; unmatched bases: 7. Germline CDR1 and CDR2: SGHRS and YFSETQ. The length of the CDR3 is 15 residues.

This rearrangement joins TRBV7-2 to TRBJ1-5; 8 bases line up with TRBD1. V lost 2 bases, J lost 5 bases, and 2 bases stayed unmatched. The CDR3 totals 14 residues. CDR1 SGHTA and CDR2 FQGNSA come from the germline V gene. Here the CDR3 DNA reads TGTGCCAGCAGCTTAACGACAGGGGATCAGCCCCAGCATTTT. Translation: CASSLTTGDQPQHF.

J is TRBJ2-7 and V is TRBV25-1; tentatively, D is TRBD2 (6 bases). Germline V gene lookup returns CDR1 MGHDK and CDR2 SYGVNS. CDR3 length equals 11 residues. The V and J ends lost 6 bases and 6 bases respectively, with 9 bases between them. DNA for the CDR3: TGTGCCAGCAGACGGGGGAGCGAGCAGTACTTC. Protein sequence: CASRRGSEQYF.

CDR3 region: CSVEVGGGGDTQYF. The CDR3, as DNA: TGCAGCGTTGAAGTGGGGGGTGGCGGAGATACGCAGTATTTT. This chain joins TRBV29-1 and TRBJ2-3, with D perhaps TRBD2 (6 bases). The V end was cut by 1 base, the J end by 5 bases, with 13 bases between. Germline V gene lookup returns CDR1 SQVTM and CDR2 ANQGSEA. CDR3 length: 14 residues.

The chain employs TRBV5-1 and TRBJ2-5; D perhaps matches TRBD1 (5 bases). Trimming shortened V by 3 bases and J by 4 bases, and 16 bases separated the two germline ends. The CDR3 is 15 residues long. CDR1 SGHRS and CDR2 YFSETQ come from the germline V gene. CDR3: CASSSIRQGVETQYF. The CDR3 nucleotides read TGCGCCAGCAGCTCGATACGGCAGGGTGTAGAGACCCAGTACTTC.

This clone was recorded only once. The V call is TRBV6-1, the J call TRBJ1-1; TRBD1 might be the D (5 bases). The length of the CDR3 is 13 residues. V lost 3 bases, J lost 6 bases, and 11 bases lay in between. Germline V gene lookup returns CDR1 MNHNS and CDR2 SASEGT. The CDR3 loop reads CASSEEGWAEAFF. CDR3 in DNA: TGTGCCAGCAGTGAGGAGGGGTGGGCTGAAGCTTTCTTT.

The chain carries TRBV6-5 and TRBJ2-5; 10 positions match TRBD2. Germline lookup yields CDR1 MNHEY and CDR2 SVGAGI. This CDR3 region has 13 residues. The trim removed 10 bases at V and 1 base at J, leaving 3 bases unmatched. The CDR3 bases are TGTGCCACCTTAGCGGGGGGCCAAGAGACCCAGTACTTC. Protein product: CATLAGGQETQYF.

The gene calls are TRBV29-1 and TRBJ2-5; 7 bases are a match to TRBD1. This CDR3 is 12 amino acids long. Germline CDR1 reads SQVTM; CDR2 reads ANQGSEA. V shed 6 bases and J 0 bases; nucleotides not matched to a gene: 1. CDR3 region: CSVGQYQETQYF. As DNA, the CDR3 is TGCAGCGTGGGACAGTACCAAGAGACCCAGTACTTC. Full variable domain (remainder filled in from reference TRBV29-1 and TRBJ2-5): SAVISQKPSRDICQRGTSLTIQCQVDSQVTMMFWYRQQPGQSLTLIATANQGSEATYESGFVIDKFPISRPNLTFSTLTVSNMSPEDSSIYLCSVGQYQETQYFGPGTRLLVL.

The gene calls are TRBV5-1 and TRBJ2-1; D uncertain. CDR3 length: 12 residues. Germline V gene lookup returns CDR1 SGHRS and CDR2 YFSETQ. V shed 2 bases and J shed 8 bases, with 8 bases lying between them. The CDR3 DNA reads as TGCGCCAGCAGCTTCCACCGGGATGAGCAGTTCTTC. It yields the protein CASSFHRDEQFF.

V usage is TRBV2 and J usage is TRBJ1-5; no clear D. V lost 5 bases and J 7 bases, leaving 12 bases between the germline ends. The germline V gene has CDR1 SNHLY and CDR2 FYNNEI. The length of the CDR3 is 13 residues. The DNA for the CDR3 is TGTGCCAGCAGTACCCCAGGTTGGCAGCCCCAGCATTTT. It specifies CASSTPGWQPQHF.

V is TRBV5-1 and J is TRBJ1-3; no reliable D call. Per germline, CDR1 SGHRS and CDR2 YFSETQ. The CDR3 is made up of 15 amino acids. V dropped 0 bases and J dropped 3 bases, with 10 bases sitting between them. The CDR3 region has the DNA TGCGCCAGCAGCTTGGACGGGGTACGTGGAAACACCATATATTTT. Its translation is CASSLDGVRGNTIYF.

V gene TRBV7-2 combines with J gene TRBJ2-1, with 11 bases identical to TRBD2. CDR1 and CDR2 from the germline V gene are SGHTA and FQGNSA. V gave up 6 bases and J gave up 2 bases; unmatched junction bases: 3. This CDR3 spans 15 amino acids. This chain's CDR3 is CASRLAGGTYNEQFF. The CDR3 coding sequence is TGTGCCAGCAGGCTAGCGGGGGGTACCTACAATGAGCAGTTCTTC.

This chain joins TRBV27 and TRBJ2-2; D is perhaps TRBD2 (6 bases). V shed 7 bases and J shed 6 bases, with 12 bases lying between them. CDR3 length: 13 amino acids. Germline V gives CDR1 MNHEY, CDR2 SMNVEV (reference sequence). The CDR3 DNA reads TGTGCCAGCACCACTGGAGGGGCCGGGGAGCTGTTTTTT. This sequence encodes CASTTGGAGELFF.

The rearrangement links TRBV11-3 to TRBJ1-1, with 8 bases fitting TRBD1. V lost 5 bases and J lost 4; bases outside the gene matches: 9. This CDR3 is 15 amino acids long. From germline, CDR1 is SGHNT and CDR2 YENEEA. The CDR3 sequence: CASSPGQGSATEAFF. In DNA form, the CDR3 reads TGTGCCAGCAGCCCCGGACAGGGTTCAGCCACTGAAGCTTTCTTT.

The gene calls are TRBV25-1 and TRBJ2-7; no definite D call. Germline values: CDR1 MGHDK, CDR2 SYGVNS. There are 11 residues in the CDR3. Trimming took off 4 bases at V and 3 bases at J, with 4 bases between the two ends. The CDR3 is CASSAYYEQYF. The CDR3 DNA reads as TGTGCCAGCAGTGCGTACTACGAGCAGTACTTC.

Notes on this clone: Other DNA sequences in this specimen translate into the identical CDR3. This chain connects TRBV27 to TRBJ1-1, with D tentatively TRBD1 (6 bases). Trimming removed 6 bases at V and 4 bases at J, with 12 bases between. Germline V lookup: CDR1 MNHEY, CDR2 SMNVEV (reference sequence). The CDR3 consists of 13 residues. The CDR3 here is CASSPTGSTEAFF. The CDR3 nucleotides are TGTGCCAGCAGCCCAACAGGGTCCACTGAAGCTTTCTTT.

The V gene is TRBV10-3, the J gene TRBJ1-4, with TRBD1 matching 8 bases. Germline V gene lookup returns CDR1 ENHRY and CDR2 SYGVKD. The junction had 14 bases not matched to a gene; V was cut back by 6 bases and J by 5 bases. The CDR3 has 17 amino acids. CDR3 sequence (DNA): TGTGCCATCAGCGTCCGTTGGGTTCAGGGGGCGAATGAAAAACTGTTTTTT. Translated, it gives CAISVRWVQGANEKLFF.

J is TRBJ2-1 and V is TRBV30; no clear D gene. With 2 bases removed from V and 0 bases from J, the gap between germline ends came to 11 bases. This CDR3 is built from 15 residues. Germline V gene sequence: CDR1 GTSNPN, CDR2 SVGIG (reference sequence). CDR3 DNA sequence: TGTGCCTGGAGTCCCGCCTCGGGCTCCTACAATGAGCAGTTCTTC. Translation gives CAWSPASGSYNEQFF.